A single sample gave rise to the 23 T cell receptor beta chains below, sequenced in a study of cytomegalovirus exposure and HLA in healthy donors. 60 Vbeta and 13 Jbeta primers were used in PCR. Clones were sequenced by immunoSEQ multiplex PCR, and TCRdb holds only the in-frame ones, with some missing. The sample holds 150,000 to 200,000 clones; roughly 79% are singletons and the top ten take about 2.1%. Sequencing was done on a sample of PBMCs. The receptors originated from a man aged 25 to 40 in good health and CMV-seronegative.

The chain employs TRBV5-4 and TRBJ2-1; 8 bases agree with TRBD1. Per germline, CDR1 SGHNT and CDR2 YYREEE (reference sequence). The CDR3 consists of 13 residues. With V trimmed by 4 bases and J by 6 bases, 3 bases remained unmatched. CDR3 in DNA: TGTGCCAGCAGCCATGGGACAGGCAATGAGCAGTTCTTC. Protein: CASSHGTGNEQFF.

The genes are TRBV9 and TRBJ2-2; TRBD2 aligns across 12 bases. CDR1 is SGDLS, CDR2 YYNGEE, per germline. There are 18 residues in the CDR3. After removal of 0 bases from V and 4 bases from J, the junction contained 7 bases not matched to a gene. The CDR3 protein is CASSVAATSGSGTGELFF. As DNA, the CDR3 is TGTGCCAGCAGCGTAGCCGCGACTAGCGGGAGTGGCACCGGGGAGCTGTTTTTT.

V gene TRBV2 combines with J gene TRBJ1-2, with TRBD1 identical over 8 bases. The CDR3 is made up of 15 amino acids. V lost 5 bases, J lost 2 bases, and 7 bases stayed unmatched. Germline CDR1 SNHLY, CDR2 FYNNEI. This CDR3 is CASSSSWTGNYGYTF. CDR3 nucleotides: TGTGCCAGCAGTTCGAGCTGGACAGGGAACTATGGCTACACCTTC.

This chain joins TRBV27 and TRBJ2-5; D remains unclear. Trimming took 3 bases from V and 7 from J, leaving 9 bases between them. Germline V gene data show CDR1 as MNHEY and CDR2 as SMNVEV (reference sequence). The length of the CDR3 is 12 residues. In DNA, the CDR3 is TGTGCCAGCAGTTTGGGCGAGTCGACCCAGTACTTC. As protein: CASSLGESTQYF.

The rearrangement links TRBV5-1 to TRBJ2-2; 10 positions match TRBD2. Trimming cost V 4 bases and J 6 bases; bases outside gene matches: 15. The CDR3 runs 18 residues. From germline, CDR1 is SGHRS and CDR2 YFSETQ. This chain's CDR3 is CASSLAATSGLGAGELFF. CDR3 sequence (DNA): TGCGCCAGCAGCCTGGCCGCGACTAGCGGGCTTGGTGCCGGGGAGCTGTTTTTT.

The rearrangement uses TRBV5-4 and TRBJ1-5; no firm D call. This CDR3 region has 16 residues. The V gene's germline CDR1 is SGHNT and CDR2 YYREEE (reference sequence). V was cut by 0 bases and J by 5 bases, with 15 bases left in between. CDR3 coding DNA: TGTGCCAGCAGCTTGGAACACGGGTGGAGCGATCAGCCCCAGCATTTT. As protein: CASSLEHGWSDQPQHF.

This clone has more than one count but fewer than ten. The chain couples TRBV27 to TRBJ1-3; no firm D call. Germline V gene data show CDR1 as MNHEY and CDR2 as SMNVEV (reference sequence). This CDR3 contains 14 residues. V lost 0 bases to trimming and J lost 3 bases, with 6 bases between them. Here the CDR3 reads CASSLSPYGNTIYF. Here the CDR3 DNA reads TGTGCCAGCAGTTTATCCCCCTATGGAAACACCATATATTTT.

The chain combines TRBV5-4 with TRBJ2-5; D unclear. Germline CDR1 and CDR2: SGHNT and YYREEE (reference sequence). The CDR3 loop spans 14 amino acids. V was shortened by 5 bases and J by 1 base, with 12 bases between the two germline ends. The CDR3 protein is CASSLTGVQETQYF. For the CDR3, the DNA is TGTGCCAGCAGTCTTACTGGTGTCCAAGAGACCCAGTACTTC.

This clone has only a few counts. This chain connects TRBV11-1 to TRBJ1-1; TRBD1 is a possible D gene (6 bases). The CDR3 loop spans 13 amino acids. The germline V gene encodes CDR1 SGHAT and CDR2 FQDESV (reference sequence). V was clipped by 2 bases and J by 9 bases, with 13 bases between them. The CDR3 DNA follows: TGTGCCAGCAGCTTACGTCGACAGGCTCAAGCTTTCTTT. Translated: CASSLRRQAQAFF.

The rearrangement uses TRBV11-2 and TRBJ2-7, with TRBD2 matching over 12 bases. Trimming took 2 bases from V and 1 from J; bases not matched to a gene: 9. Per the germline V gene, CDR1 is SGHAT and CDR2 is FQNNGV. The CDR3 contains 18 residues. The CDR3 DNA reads TGTGCCAGCAGCTTAAGGAGGGCTAGCGGGAGGGTATCCTACGAGCAGTACTTC. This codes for CASSLRRASGRVSYEQYF.

CDR3 residues: CASSQVGGVWEQYF. The DNA for the CDR3 is TGCGCCAGCAGCCAAGTAGGCGGGGTATGGGAGCAGTACTTC. The chain recombines TRBV4-1 with TRBJ2-7; maybe TRBD2 (6 bases). From germline, CDR1 is MGHRA and CDR2 YSYEKL. V dropped 1 base and J dropped 7 bases, with 14 bases sitting between them. The CDR3 consists of 14 residues.

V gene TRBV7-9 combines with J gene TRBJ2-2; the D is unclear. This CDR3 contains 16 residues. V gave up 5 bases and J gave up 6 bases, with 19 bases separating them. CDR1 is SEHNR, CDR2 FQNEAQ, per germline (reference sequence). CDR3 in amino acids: CASSPQVIVLAGELFF. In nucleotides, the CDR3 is TGTGCCAGCAGCCCGCAGGTGATTGTGCTTGCCGGGGAGCTGTTTTTT.

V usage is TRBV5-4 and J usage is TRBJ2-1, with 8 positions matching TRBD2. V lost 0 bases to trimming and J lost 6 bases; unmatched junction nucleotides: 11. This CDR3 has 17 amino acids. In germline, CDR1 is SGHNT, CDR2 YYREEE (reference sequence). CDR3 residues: CASSLGGSGIQGNEQFF. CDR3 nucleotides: TGTGCCAGCAGCTTGGGGGGTAGCGGGATACAGGGCAATGAGCAGTTCTTC.

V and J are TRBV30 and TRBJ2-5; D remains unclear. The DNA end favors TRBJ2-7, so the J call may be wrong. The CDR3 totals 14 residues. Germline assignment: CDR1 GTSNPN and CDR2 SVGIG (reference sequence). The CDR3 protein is CAWSADWDSYEQYF. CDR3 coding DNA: TGTGCCTGGAGCGCCGACTGGGACTCCTACGAGCAGTACTTC.

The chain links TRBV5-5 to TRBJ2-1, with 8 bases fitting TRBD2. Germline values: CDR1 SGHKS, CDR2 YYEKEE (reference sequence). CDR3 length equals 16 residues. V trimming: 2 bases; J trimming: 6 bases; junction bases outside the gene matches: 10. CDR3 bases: TGTGCCAGCAGCTTTTCTTCGGGCCTAGCGGGCAATGAGCAGTTCTTC. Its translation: CASSFSSGLAGNEQFF.

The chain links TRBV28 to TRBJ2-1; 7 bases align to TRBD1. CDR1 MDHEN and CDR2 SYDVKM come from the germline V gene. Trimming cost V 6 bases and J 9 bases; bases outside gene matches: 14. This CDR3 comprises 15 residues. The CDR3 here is CASRQPGQSILEQFF. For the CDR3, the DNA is TGTGCCAGCAGGCAACCGGGACAGTCAATACTTGAGCAGTTCTTC. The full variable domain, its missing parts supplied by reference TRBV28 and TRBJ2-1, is DVKVTQSSRYLVKRTGEKVFLECVQDMDHENMFWYRQDPGLGLRLIYFSYDVKMKEKGDIPEGYSVSREKKERFSLILESASTNQTSMYLCASRQPGQSILEQFFGPGTRLTVL.

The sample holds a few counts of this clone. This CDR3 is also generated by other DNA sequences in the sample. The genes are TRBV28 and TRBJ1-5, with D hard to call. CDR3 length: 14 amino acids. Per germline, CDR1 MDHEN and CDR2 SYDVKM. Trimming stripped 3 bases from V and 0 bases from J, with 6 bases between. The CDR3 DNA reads TGTGCCAGCAGTTTTCAGATTAGCAATCAGCCCCAGCATTTT. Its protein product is CASSFQISNQPQHF.

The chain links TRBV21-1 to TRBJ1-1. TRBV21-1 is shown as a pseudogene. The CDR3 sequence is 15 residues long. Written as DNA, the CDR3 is TGTGCCAGCAGGGTGGGAGGAGGGCGGGTCACTGAAGCTTTCTTT. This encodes CASRVGGGRVTEAFF.

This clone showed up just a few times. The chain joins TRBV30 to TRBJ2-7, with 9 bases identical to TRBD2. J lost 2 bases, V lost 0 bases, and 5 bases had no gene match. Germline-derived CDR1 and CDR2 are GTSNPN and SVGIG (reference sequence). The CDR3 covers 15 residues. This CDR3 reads CAWSVTAGGPYEQYF. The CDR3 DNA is TGTGCCTGGAGTGTAACGGCGGGAGGGCCCTACGAGCAGTACTTC.

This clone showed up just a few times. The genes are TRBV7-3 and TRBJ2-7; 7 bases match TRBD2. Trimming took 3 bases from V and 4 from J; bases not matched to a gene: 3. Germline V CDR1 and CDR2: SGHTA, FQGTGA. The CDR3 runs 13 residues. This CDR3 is CASSFSGGYEQYF. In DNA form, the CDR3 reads TGTGCCAGCAGCTTCTCGGGAGGTTACGAGCAGTACTTC.

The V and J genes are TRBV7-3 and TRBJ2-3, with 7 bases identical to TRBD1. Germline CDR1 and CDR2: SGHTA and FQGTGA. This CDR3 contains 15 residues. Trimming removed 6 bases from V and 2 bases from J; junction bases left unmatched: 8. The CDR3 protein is CASSSVQGDTDTQYF. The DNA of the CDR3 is TGTGCCAGCAGTTCTGTGCAGGGGGACACAGATACGCAGTATTTT.

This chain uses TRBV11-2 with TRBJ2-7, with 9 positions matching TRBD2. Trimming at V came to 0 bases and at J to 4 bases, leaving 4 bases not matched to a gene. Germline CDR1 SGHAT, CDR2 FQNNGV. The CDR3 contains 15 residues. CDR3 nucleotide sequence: TGTGCCAGCAGCTTAGAGGATAGCGGGAGTTACGAGCAGTACTTC. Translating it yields CASSLEDSGSYEQYF.

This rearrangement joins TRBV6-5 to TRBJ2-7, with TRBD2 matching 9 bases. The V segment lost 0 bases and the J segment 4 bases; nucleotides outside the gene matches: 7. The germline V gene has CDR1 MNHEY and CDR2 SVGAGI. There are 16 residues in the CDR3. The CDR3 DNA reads TGTGCCAGCAGTTACTCGATGGCTAGCGGGATTTACGAGCAGTACTTC. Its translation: CASSYSMASGIYEQYF.